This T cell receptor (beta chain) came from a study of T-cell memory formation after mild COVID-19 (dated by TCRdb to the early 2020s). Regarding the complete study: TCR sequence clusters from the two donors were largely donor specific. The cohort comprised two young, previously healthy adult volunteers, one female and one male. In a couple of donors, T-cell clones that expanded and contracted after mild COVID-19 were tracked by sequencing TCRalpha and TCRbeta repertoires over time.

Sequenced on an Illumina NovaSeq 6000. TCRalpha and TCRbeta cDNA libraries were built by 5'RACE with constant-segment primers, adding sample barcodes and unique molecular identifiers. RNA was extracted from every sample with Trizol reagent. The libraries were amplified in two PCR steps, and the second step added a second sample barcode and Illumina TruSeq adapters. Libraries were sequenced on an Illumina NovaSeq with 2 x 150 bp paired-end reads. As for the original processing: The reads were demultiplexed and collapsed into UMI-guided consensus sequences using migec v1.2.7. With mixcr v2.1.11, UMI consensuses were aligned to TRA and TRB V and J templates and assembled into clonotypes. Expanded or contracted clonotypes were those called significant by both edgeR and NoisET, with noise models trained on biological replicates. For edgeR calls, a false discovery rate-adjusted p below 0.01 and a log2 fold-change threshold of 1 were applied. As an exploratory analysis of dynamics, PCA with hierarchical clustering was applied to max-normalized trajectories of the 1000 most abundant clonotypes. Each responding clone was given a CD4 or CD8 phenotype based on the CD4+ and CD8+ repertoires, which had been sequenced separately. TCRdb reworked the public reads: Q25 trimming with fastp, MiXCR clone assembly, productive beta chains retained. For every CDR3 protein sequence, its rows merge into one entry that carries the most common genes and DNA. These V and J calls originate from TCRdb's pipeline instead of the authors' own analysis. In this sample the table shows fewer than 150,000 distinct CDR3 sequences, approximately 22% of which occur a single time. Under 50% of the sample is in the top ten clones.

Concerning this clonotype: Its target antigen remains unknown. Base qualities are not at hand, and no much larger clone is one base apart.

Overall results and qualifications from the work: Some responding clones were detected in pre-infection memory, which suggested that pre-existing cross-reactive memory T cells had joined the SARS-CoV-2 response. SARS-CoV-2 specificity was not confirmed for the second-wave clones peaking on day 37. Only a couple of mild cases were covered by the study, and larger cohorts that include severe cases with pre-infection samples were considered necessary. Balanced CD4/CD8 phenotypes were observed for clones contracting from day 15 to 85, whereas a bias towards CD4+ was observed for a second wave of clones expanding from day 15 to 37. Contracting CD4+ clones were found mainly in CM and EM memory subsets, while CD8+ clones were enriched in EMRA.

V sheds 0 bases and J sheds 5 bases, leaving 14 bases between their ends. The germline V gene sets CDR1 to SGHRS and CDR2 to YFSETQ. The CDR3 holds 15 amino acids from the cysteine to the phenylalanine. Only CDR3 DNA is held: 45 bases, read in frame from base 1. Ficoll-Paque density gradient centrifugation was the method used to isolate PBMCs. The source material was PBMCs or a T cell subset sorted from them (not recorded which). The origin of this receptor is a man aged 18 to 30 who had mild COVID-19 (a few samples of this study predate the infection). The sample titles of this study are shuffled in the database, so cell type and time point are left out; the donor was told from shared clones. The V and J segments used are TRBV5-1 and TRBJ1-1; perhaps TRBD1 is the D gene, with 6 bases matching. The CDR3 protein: CASSLAEGGRTEAFF. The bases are TGCGCCAGCAGCTTGGCCGAAGGGGGGAGAACTGAAGCTTTCTTT.